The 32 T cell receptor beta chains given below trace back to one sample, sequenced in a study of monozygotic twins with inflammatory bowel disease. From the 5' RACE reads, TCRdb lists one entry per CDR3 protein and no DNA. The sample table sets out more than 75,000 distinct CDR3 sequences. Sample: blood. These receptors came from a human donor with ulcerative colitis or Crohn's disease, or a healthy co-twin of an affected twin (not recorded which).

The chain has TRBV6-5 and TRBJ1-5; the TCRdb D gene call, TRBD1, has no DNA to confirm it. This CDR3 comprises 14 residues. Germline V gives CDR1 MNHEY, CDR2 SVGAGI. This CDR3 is CASSYLGPGQPQHF.

CDR3 amino acids: CASSFRVSVSNQPQHF. V and J are TRBV28 and TRBJ1-5; checking the TCRdb D call of TRBD1 is not possible without DNA. Germline loops: CDR1 MDHEN, CDR2 SYDVKM. This CDR3 region has 16 residues.

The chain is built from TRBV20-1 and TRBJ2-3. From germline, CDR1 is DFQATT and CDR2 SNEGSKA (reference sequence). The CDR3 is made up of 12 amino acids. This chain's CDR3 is CSASLASDTQYF.

The CDR3: CASSFFSAYEQYF. The chain employs TRBV7-2 and TRBJ2-7. From germline, CDR1 is SGHTA and CDR2 FQGNSA. This CDR3 is 13 amino acids long.

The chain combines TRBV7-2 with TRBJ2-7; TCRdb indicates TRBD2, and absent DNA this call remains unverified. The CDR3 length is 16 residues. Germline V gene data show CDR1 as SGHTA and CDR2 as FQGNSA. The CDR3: CASSPLAGGLSGEQYF.

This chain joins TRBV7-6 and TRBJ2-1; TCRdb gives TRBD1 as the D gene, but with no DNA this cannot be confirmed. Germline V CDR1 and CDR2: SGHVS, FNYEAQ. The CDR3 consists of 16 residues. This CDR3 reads CASSKAQGRSYNEQFF.

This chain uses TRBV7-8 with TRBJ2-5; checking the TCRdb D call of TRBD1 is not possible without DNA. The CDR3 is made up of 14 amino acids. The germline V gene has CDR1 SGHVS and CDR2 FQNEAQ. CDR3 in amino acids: CASSGRGYQETQYF.

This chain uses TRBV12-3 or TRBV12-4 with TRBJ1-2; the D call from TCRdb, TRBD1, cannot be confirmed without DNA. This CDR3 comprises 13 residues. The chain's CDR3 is CASSTRQGYGYTF.

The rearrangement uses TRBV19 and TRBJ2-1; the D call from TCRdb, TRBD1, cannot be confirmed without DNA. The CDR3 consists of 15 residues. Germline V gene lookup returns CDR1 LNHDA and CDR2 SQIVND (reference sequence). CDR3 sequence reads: CASSPPPTPYNEQFF.

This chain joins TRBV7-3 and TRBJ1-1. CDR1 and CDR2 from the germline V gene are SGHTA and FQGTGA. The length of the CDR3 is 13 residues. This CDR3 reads CASSLTGPTEAFF.

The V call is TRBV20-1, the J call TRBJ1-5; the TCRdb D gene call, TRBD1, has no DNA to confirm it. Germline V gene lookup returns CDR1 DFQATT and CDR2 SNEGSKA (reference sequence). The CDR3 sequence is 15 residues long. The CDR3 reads CSAREGTGEHQPQHF.

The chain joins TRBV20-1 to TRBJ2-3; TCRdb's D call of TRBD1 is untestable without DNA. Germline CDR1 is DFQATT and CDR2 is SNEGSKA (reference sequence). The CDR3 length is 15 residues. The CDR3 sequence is CSASTLAGGADTQYF.

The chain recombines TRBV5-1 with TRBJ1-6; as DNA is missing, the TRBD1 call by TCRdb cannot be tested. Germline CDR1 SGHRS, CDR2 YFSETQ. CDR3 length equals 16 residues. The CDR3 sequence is CASSLETGGLPSPLHF.

The CDR3 sequence: CAISEAREAFF. This chain uses TRBV10-3 with TRBJ1-1. Germline CDR1 is ENHRY and CDR2 is SYGVKD. The CDR3 sequence is 11 residues long.

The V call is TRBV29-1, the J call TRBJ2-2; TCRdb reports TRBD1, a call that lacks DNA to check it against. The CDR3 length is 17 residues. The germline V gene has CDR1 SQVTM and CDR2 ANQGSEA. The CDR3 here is CSVARGTGTENTGELFF.

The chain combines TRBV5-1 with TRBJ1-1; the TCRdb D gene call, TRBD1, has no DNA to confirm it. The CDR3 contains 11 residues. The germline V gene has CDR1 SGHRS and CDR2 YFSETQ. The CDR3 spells CASSLGAEAFF. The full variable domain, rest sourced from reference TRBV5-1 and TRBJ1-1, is KAGVTQTPRYLIKTRGQQVTLSCSPISGHRSVSWYQQTPGQGLQFLFEYFSETQRNKGNFPGRFSGRQFSNSRSEMNVSTLELGDSALYLCASSLGAEAFFGQGTRLTVV.

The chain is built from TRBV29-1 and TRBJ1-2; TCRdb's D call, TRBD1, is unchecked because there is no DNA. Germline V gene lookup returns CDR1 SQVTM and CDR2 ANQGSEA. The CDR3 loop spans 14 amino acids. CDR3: CSVDAQGAGYGYTF.

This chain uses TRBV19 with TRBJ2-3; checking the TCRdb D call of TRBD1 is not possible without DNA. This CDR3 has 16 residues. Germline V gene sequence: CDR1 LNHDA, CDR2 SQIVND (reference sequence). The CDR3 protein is CASKSWGAASTDTQYF.

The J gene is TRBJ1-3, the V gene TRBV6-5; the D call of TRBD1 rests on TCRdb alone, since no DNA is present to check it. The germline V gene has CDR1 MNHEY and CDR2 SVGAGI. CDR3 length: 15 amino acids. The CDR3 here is CASSLDRTGGNTIYF.

This CDR3 reads CASSLPTGLGSDTQYF. J is TRBJ2-3 and V is TRBV4-1; the TRBD1 assignment by TCRdb is unverifiable without DNA. The CDR3 is 16 amino acids. CDR1 and CDR2 from the germline V gene are MGHRA and YSYEKL.

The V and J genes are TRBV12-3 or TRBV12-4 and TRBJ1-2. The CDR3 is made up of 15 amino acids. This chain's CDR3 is CASSPRIPAAEGYTF.

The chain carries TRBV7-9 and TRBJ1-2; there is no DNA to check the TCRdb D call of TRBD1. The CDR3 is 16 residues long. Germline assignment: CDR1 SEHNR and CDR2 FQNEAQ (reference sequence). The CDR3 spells CASRRQMGDDNYGYTF. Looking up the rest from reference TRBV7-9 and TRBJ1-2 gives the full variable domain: DTGVSQNPRHKITKRGQNVTFRCDPISEHNRLYWYRQTLGQGPEFLTYFQNEAQLEKSRLLSDRFSAERPKGSFSTLEIQRTEQGDSAMYLCASRRQMGDDNYGYTFGSGTRLTVV.

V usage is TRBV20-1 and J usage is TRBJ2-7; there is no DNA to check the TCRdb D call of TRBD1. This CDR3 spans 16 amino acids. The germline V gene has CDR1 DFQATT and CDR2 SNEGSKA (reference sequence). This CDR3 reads CSARRTSRDIHYEQYF.

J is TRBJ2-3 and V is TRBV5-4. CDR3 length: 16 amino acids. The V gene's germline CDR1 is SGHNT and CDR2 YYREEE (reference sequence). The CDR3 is CASSFYRGLDTDTQYF. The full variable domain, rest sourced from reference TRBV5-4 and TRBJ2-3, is ETGVTQSPTHLIKTRGQQVTLRCSSQSGHNTVSWYQQALGQGPQFIFQYYREEENGRGNFPPRFSGLQFPNYSSELNVNALELDDSALYLCASSFYRGLDTDTQYFGPGTRLTVL.

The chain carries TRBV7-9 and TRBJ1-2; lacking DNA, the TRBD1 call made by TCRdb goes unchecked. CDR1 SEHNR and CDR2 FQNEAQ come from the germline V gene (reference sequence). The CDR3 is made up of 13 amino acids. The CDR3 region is CASSSMTGTGYTF.

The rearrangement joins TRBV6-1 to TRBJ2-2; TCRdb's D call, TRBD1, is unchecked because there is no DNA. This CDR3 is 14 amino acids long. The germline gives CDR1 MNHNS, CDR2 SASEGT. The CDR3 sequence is CASSRTRDTGELFF.

The CDR3 sequence is CSAVWGRNTEAFF. This chain links TRBV20-1 with TRBJ1-1; TCRdb designates TRBD1, a call that cannot be tested without DNA. CDR1 and CDR2 (germline): DFQATT, SNEGSKA (reference sequence). The CDR3 is made up of 13 amino acids.

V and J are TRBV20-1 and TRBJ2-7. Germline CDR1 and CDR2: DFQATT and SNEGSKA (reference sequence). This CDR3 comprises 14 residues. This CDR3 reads CSARPPIISYEQYF.

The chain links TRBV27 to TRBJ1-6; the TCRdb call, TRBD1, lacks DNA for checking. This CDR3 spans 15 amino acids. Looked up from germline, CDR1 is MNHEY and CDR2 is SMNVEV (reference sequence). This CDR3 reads CASSTRQALLSPLHF.

CDR3: CASSPAGRGARTEAFF. The chain recombines TRBV12-3 or TRBV12-4 with TRBJ1-1; TCRdb returns TRBD1, unconfirmable since there is no DNA. The CDR3 contains 16 residues.

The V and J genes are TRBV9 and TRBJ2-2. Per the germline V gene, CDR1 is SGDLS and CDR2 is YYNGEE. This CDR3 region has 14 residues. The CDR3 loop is CASSHLSSAGELFF.

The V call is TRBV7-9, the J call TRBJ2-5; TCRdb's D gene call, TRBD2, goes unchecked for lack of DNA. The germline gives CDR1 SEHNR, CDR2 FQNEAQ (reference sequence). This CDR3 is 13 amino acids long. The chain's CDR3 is CASSPRDSLAQYF.